The rows below give T cell receptor beta chains drawn from one sample of a study of monozygotic twins with cystic fibrosis. Method: immunoSEQ multiplex PCR; TCRdb's copy keeps in-frame clones and lacks some. The sample consists of 30,000 to 35,000 clones, approximately 70% of them appearing once. Sequencing was performed on blood. The source of these receptors is a girl aged 5-17 years with cystic fibrosis. The CDR3 runs from the conserved cysteine through the conserved F or W. D genes are given only for firm matches. Size values are once, few and many counts, or a class for expanded clones, and some rows have none.

d_call clone_size j_call v_call cdr3_nt cdr3_aa
- - TRBJ1-1 TRBV19 TGTGCCAGTAGTATAGGACTCGCTGAAGCTTTCTTT CASSIGLAEAFF
- - TRBJ1-1 TRBV10-3 TGTGCCATCAGTGTTGGGGGGAGCACTGAAGCTTTCTTT CAISVGGSTEAFF
- - TRBJ1-1 TRBV29-1 TGCAGCGTAGGGAAGGGGGCTGAAGCTTTCTTT CSVGKGAEAFF
- - TRBJ2-7 TRBV7-2 TGTGCCAGCAGCTTGAATCAGGGTGGGACCTACGAGCAGTACTTC CASSLNQGGTYEQYF
- - TRBJ2-6 TRBV11-2 TGTGCCAGCAGCTCAGGTGGATCCCATCGCTCTGGGGCCAACGTCCTGACTTTC CASSSGGSHRSGANVLTF
- - TRBJ2-5 TRBV4-3 TGCGCCAGCAGCCAAGATAGGGGGACCCAGTACTTC CASSQDRGTQYF
- - TRBJ1-4 TRBV9 TGTGCCAGCAGCGTAGGAGACCTGGGAAAACTGTTTTTT CASSVGDLGKLFF
- - TRBJ1-5 TRBV28 TGTGCCAGCAGACCGAACGGGGTGGGAAATCAGCCCCAGCATTTT CASRPNGVGNQPQHF
- - TRBJ2-5 TRBV5-6 TGTGCCAGCAGCTTGATGTTAGAGACCCAGTACTTC CASSLMLETQYF
- - TRBJ2-5 TRBV11-2 TGTGCCAGCAGTGCTTGGGTACGTCTAGAGACCCAGTACTTC CASSAWVRLETQYF
- few TRBJ1-1 TRBV30 TGTGCCTGCGACAGGTTCAACACTGAAGCTTTCTTT CACDRFNTEAFF
- - TRBJ2-5 TRBV18 TGTGCCAGCTTCCCGAGGGCAGATGAGACCCAGTACTTC CASFPRADETQYF
- - TRBJ2-5 TRBV19 TGTGCCAGTAGTCGTCGATCGCCAGCAGACCAAGAGACCCAGTACTTC CASSRRSPADQETQYF
TRBD2 few TRBJ2-7 TRBV4-3 TGCGCCAGCAGCCAGGCTAGCGGCAGGTCCTACGAGCAGTACTTC CASSQASGRSYEQYF
TRBD2 - TRBJ2-3 TRBV2 TGTGCCAGCAGGGTGGGGCTAGCGGGCACAGATACGCAGTATTTT CASRVGLAGTDTQYF
- - TRBJ2-3 TRBV18 TGTGCCAGCTCACCAGGAGGGAACCCAGATACGCAGTATTTT CASSPGGNPDTQYF